Below, one TCR beta chain is given with its context. No cognate antigen has been identified for it. Per-nucleotide qualities are absent, and no much larger clonotype sits a single base away. This entry comes from a study of blood T cell repertoires in COVID-19 (dated by TCRdb to the early 2020s). With respect to the entire study: ImmuneRACE Cohort 3 recovered participants were defined by two consecutive negative NP/OP PCR tests, healthcare professional clearance, or symptom resolution. Collaborator samples came from the United States, Italy and Spain and covered acute and convalescent phases of COVID-19. The repertoires were released in a freely available public database meant as a resource for research on the immune response to SARS-CoV-2. Deeply sampled blood TCRbeta repertoires from subjects exposed to, actively infected with, or recovered from COVID-19 were included in the dataset. Where HLA class I and class II types were available, the types were taken from metadata supplied by the sample provider, not from assay-based typing. The material from the prospective study consisted of cDNA or gDNA derived from T cells, B-cell-depleted T cells, or PBMCs. The samples were drawn from the first 160 participants of the ongoing ImmuneRACE study and from over 950 subjects provided by 6 global collaborators. A de-identified subject ID, COVID-19 status, age in years and sex were almost always included in the sample metadata.

The immunoSEQ Assay, a bias-controlled multiplex PCR, was used to amplify TCRbeta CDR3 regions from genomic DNA. Turning to the authors' computational methods: Within the assay, amplification of reference gene primers was used to estimate how many nucleated cells each sample contained. Sequence reads were collapsed and filtered to measure the absolute abundance of every unique TCRbeta CDR3 rearrangement. For each sample, productive Simpson clonality was calculated as the square root of Simpson's diversity index over productive rearrangements. TCRdb retrieved this table from immuneACCESS and kept in-frame rearrangements only. Not all clones are present; in checked studies, unresolved V genes account for under half, and no reason is known for the remainder. Clone size and the V and J calls come from that table; the DNA yielded D and trimming. The sample includes hundreds of thousands of clones, with roughly 91% observed a single time. Jointly, the top ten make up approximately 2% of the sample.

Overall study outcomes, separate from this receptor: The amount of clinical and demographic metadata varied by source and participant and was provided uncurated.

Enrolling through a virtual design, the prospective study's participants ranged in age from roughly 18 to 89 years and lived across 20 to 25 United States geographic areas. In the prospective study, participants were assigned to cohorts based on the clinical history participants reported in a screening survey and a study questionnaire. Mobile phlebotomists in the prospective study collected whole blood, serum and a nasopharyngeal or oropharyngeal swab from every participant. Prospective study participants could optionally give additional blood draws and questionnaires over an approximately 2-month period. Prospective study blood samples were shipped either frozen or at room temperature before DNA extraction. Source material: PBMCs or T cells enriched from blood (not recorded which). The TCR was taken from a woman aged 55-70 years in a cohort exposed to, infected with or recovered from COVID-19 (not recorded which).

The CDR3 is CASSVGDRGTGEQYF. The DNA sequence is given as TGTGCCAGCAGCGTAGGAGACAGGGGTACGGGAGAGCAGTACTTC. The chain employs TRBV9 and TRBJ2-7; 8 bases in the middle match TRBD1. The germline V gene sets CDR1 to SGDLS and CDR2 to YYNGEE. Spanning cysteine to phenylalanine, the CDR3 consists of 15 amino acids. Of all the DNA, just the CDR3 is kept, 45 bases in frame from base 1. Trimming removed 0 bases from V and 7 bases from J; the gene matches leave 9 bases unexplained. Supplemented by the reference TRBV9 and TRBJ2-7 proteins around the CDR3, the complete variable domain is DSGVTQTPKHLITATGQRVTLRCSPRSGDLSVYWYQQSLDQGLQFLIQYYNGEERAKGNILERFSAQQFPDLHSELNLSSLELGDSALYFCASSVGDRGTGEQYFGPGTRLTVT.